The 14 T cell receptor beta chains reported below all come from one sample, sequenced in a study of T-cell reconstitution after alpha-beta-depleted transplantation in children. Unique molecular identifiers were used in preparing the TCRbeta library. Via MiXCR, TCRdb re-called the PCR reads, giving one row per CDR3 protein. Seen here are about 980,000 distinct CDR3 sequences, about 30% observed once, and the top ten hold over 25%. Sequencing was performed on PBMCs, mostly from graft donor cells, taken 360 days after TCRalphabeta/CD19-depleted stem cell transplant. Receptors originate from a boy younger than two who had a stem cell transplant for SCID, so the T cells may come from the graft donor.

This clonotype was seen more than once but under ten times. The V gene is TRBV7-9, the J gene TRBJ2-3, with D hard to call. CDR3 length: 13 residues. V shed 1 base and J shed 7 bases, with 9 bases lying between them. Germline-derived CDR1 and CDR2 are SEHNR and FQNEAQ (reference sequence). The chain's CDR3 is CASSLEPHYTQYF. CDR3 in DNA: TGTGCCAGCAGCTTAGAGCCCCATTATACGCAGTATTTT.

DNA for the CDR3: TGTGCCAGCAGTTACCTTTCGGCGAAGGGTTCCTACGAGCAGTACTTC. Encoded protein: CASSYLSAKGSYEQYF. This rearrangement joins TRBV6-2 or TRBV6-3 to TRBJ2-7; D is uncertain. Per germline, CDR1 MNHEY and CDR2 SVGEGT. V was shortened by 2 bases and J by 1 base, with 15 bases between the two germline ends. This CDR3 contains 16 residues.

At least ten counts were recorded for this clonotype. The rearrangement links TRBV28 to TRBJ2-3; D gene ambiguous. V lost 4 bases and J lost 6, with 20 bases in between. Looked up from germline, CDR1 is MDHEN and CDR2 is SYDVKM. The CDR3 is 16 amino acids. CDR3 in DNA: TGTGCCAGCAGTTCTTATATGGGAACCTCAGCGGATACGCAGTATTTT. Protein: CASSSYMGTSADTQYF.

The J gene is TRBJ2-7, the V gene TRBV7-6; D is undetermined. Trimming shortened V by 0 bases and J by 3 bases, and 12 bases separated the two germline ends. This CDR3 has 15 residues. CDR1 SGHVS and CDR2 FNYEAQ come from the germline V gene. CDR3 residues: CASSLAGAAVYEQYF. CDR3 in DNA: TGTGCCAGCAGCTTAGCGGGCGCGGCTGTCTACGAGCAGTACTTC.

V is TRBV5-1 and J is TRBJ2-2; the D is unclear. The CDR3 is made up of 14 amino acids. The germline CDR1 and CDR2 sequences are SGHRS and YFSETQ. With 4 bases removed from V and 10 bases from J, the gap between germline ends came to 17 bases. In DNA form, the CDR3 reads TGCGCCAGCAGCATGGACCCTCGCCTTACGGAGCTGTTTTTT. Translated, it gives CASSMDPRLTELFF.

The chain couples TRBV6-5 to TRBJ1-4, with TRBD1 as a possible D gene (6 bases). V was clipped by 4 bases and J by 4 bases, with 16 bases between them. This CDR3 region has 16 residues. Germline loops: CDR1 MNHEY, CDR2 SVGAGI. The CDR3 nucleotides are TGTGCCAGCAGTTTCTCGAGGGGGTACCTTAATGAAAAACTGTTTTTT. Residues: CASSFSRGYLNEKLFF.

The V and J genes are TRBV9 and TRBJ2-4; D gene unclear. The CDR3 is 15 amino acids. V dropped 0 bases and J dropped 6 bases, with 13 bases sitting between them. Germline values: CDR1 SGDLS, CDR2 YYNGEE. The CDR3 bases are TGTGCCAGCAGCGTAGGGGCAGGCAAGGCAAACATTCAGTACTTC. It specifies CASSVGAGKANIQYF. Variable domain in full (rest from reference TRBV9 and TRBJ2-4): DSGVTQTPKHLITATGQRVTLRCSPRSGDLSVYWYQQSLDQGLQFLIQYYNGEERAKGNILERFSAQQFPDLHSELNLSSLELGDSALYFCASSVGAGKANIQYFGAGTRLSVL.

This clonotype came up many times. V gene TRBV12-3 or TRBV12-4 combines with J gene TRBJ2-7, with 7 bases matching TRBD2. V was pared by 2 bases and J by 6 bases, with 7 bases of the junction left unmatched. The CDR3 is 14 residues long. The CDR3 loop reads CASSLRLALREQYF. The CDR3 DNA follows: TGTGCCAGCAGTTTAAGACTAGCCCTACGCGAGCAGTACTTC.

V and J are TRBV12-3 or TRBV12-4 and TRBJ2-3; 7 positions match TRBD1. The CDR3 runs to 17 residues. The V gene end was trimmed by 4 bases and the J gene end by 2 bases; junction bases not matched to a gene: 12. CDR3 sequence (DNA): TGTGCCAGCAGTTCGGGAACAGGGGTGAGGGCCACAGATACGCAGTATTTT. Translation: CASSSGTGVRATDTQYF.

The gene calls are TRBV29-1 and TRBJ1-1; D is undetermined. The CDR3 sequence is 14 residues long. Between the trimmed V and J ends, which lost 4 bases and 3 bases, there was a span of 15 bases. Germline CDR1 SQVTM, CDR2 ANQGSEA. CDR3 nucleotide sequence: TGCAGCGTTGTGCCAGCGGCATCGGACACTGAAGCTTTCTTT. Residues: CSVVPAASDTEAFF.

This clonotype showed up many times. This chain joins TRBV29-1 and TRBJ1-3; D not certain. Trimming took 4 bases from V and 3 from J, leaving 4 bases between them. CDR3 length: 11 residues. Per the germline V gene, CDR1 is SQVTM and CDR2 is ANQGSEA. The CDR3 DNA reads TGCAGCGTTGGAAGTGGAAACACCATATATTTT. Residues: CSVGSGNTIYF. The complete variable domain, with remaining parts taken from reference TRBV29-1 and TRBJ1-3, reads SAVISQKPSRDICQRGTSLTIQCQVDSQVTMMFWYRQQPGQSLTLIATANQGSEATYESGFVIDKFPISRPNLTFSTLTVSNMSPEDSSIYLCSVGSGNTIYFGEGSWLTVV.

This clonotype was recorded a few times. The V and J genes are TRBV15 and TRBJ2-1; 8 nucleotides agree with TRBD2. Unmatched junction bases numbered 8, after V lost 0 bases and J lost 7 bases. Germline CDR1 is LNHNV and CDR2 is YYDKDF (reference sequence). This CDR3 has 16 amino acids. The CDR3 loop reads CATSRELGGGKNEQFF. The CDR3 nucleotides read TGTGCCACCAGCAGAGAGTTGGGCGGGGGGAAAAATGAGCAGTTCTTC.

V and J are TRBV20-1 and TRBJ1-2; D is uncertain. Germline V lookup: CDR1 DFQATT, CDR2 SNEGSKA (reference sequence). Between the trimmed V and J ends, which lost 6 bases and 7 bases, there was a span of 15 bases. The length of the CDR3 is 12 residues. CDR3 residues: CSAIQEWGGYTF. The CDR3 DNA follows: TGCAGTGCCATTCAGGAGTGGGGTGGCTACACCTTC.

A few counts support this clonotype. This sequence joins TRBV6-5 and TRBJ1-6, with D hard to call. CDR1 and CDR2 (germline): MNHEY, SVGAGI. The CDR3 runs to 15 residues. The V and J ends lost 0 bases and 7 bases respectively, with 10 bases between them. This CDR3 is CASSYSETENSPLHF. The CDR3 nucleotides are TGTGCCAGCAGTTACTCGGAGACGGAGAATTCACCCCTCCACTTT.